The 10 T cell receptor beta chains reported below all come from one sample, sequenced in a study of memory B cells and T cells in multiple sclerosis. Stimulus-free culture yielded autoproliferating CFSE-dim and non-proliferating CFSE-high T cells, each sequenced separately. Replicate wells were pooled after approximately seven days of stimulus-free culture of 45 million to 50 million CFSE-labeled PBMCs. Antigens for these TCRs are unknown. Clones were sequenced by immunoSEQ multiplex PCR, and TCRdb holds only the in-frame ones, with some missing. The sample consists of over 35,000 clones, approximately 80% of them appearing once. Sequenced: PBMCs from blood kept in culture. The origin of the receptors is a human donor with multiple sclerosis.

This clone was counted between two and nine times. The J gene is TRBJ1-2, the V gene TRBV7-9; 8 bases are a match to TRBD1. The J segment lost 1 base and the V segment lost 6 bases, leaving 7 bases of the junction unmatched. Germline V gene data show CDR1 as SEHNR and CDR2 as FQNEAQ (reference sequence). CDR3 size: 15 residues. In DNA, the CDR3 is TGTGCCAGCAGTCCCCGGGACAGGCTTAACTATGGCTACACCTTC. Amino acids: CASSPRDRLNYGYTF.

The V call is TRBV1, the J call TRBJ1-2; the DNA was not used to check the table's D call, TRBD1. TRBV1 is a listed pseudogene. This CDR3 contains 17 residues. The CDR3 reads CTSSQAGTGTPNYGYTF. CDR3 coding DNA: TGCACCAGCAGCCAAGCCGGGACAGGCACCCCTAACTATGGCTACACCTTC.

The chain carries TRBV30 and TRBJ2-1; D remains unclear. The CDR3 contains 14 residues. Germline assignment: CDR1 GTSNPN and CDR2 SVGIG (reference sequence). The V end was cut by 0 bases, the J end by 0 bases, with 6 bases between. The chain's CDR3 is CAWSVGYSYNEQFF. DNA of the CDR3: TGTGCCTGGAGTGTGGGGTACTCCTACAATGAGCAGTTCTTC.

As DNA, the CDR3 is TGCGCCAGCAGCCCCCCCGGGACATCCACCGGGGAGCTGTTTTTT. It translates to CASSPPGTSTGELFF. The rearrangement uses TRBV5-1 and TRBJ2-2; possibly TRBD1 for D (6 bases). The CDR3 has 15 residues. Trimming removed 4 bases at V and 4 bases at J, with 14 bases between. Germline CDR1 reads SGHRS; CDR2 reads YFSETQ.

This clone was counted once. The rearrangement joins TRBV7-9 to TRBJ1-1; D possibly corresponds to TRBD1 (5 bases). The ends were cut back, 1 base at V and 2 bases at J, with 8 bases in the middle. Germline V gene data show CDR1 as SEHNR and CDR2 as FQNEAQ (reference sequence). The CDR3 is made up of 14 amino acids. The DNA for the CDR3 is TGTGCCAGCAGCTTAGATCAGGGCAACACTGAAGCTTTCTTT. It is translated as CASSLDQGNTEAFF.

The chain carries TRBV9 and TRBJ2-2; 8 bases map to TRBD2. Trimming at V came to 4 bases and at J to 6 bases, leaving 5 bases not matched to a gene. The CDR3 is 14 residues long. Germline V lookup: CDR1 SGDLS, CDR2 YYNGEE. The CDR3 DNA sequence: TGTGCCAGCAGCCCGGGAGGGGGATCCGGGGAGCTGTTTTTT. This sequence encodes CASSPGGGSGELFF.

The chain has TRBV4-3 and TRBJ1-1; TRBD1 aligns across 8 bases. Trimming at V came to 4 bases and at J to 3 bases, leaving 7 bases not matched to a gene. The CDR3 length is 15 residues. Germline values: CDR1 LGHNA, CDR2 YSLEER. The CDR3 nucleotides read TGCGCCAGCAGCCCCATGTCCAGGGGGCACACTGAAGCTTTCTTT. This codes for CASSPMSRGHTEAFF.

The V gene is TRBV19, the J gene TRBJ1-5, with D possibly being TRBD1 (5 bases). CDR1 is LNHDA and CDR2 is SQIVND in the germline V gene (reference sequence). V lost 10 bases and J 3 bases, leaving 19 bases between the germline ends. This CDR3 has 15 amino acids. The CDR3 DNA reads as TGTGCCACCACGGAGAGGGGAATGGCCAATCAGCCCCAGCATTTT. Translation: CATTERGMANQPQHF.

The chain couples TRBV7-6 to TRBJ2-7; 8 bases are shared with TRBD2. V lost 5 bases and J lost 6; bases outside the gene matches: 6. Germline loops: CDR1 SGHVS, CDR2 FNYEAQ. The CDR3 consists of 13 residues. CDR3 region: CASSLNGGGEQYF. The CDR3, as DNA: TGTGCCAGCAGCCTAAACGGGGGGGGCGAGCAGTACTTC.

The genes are TRBV18 and TRBJ1-1; a weak D match, TRBD1 (6 bases). Per germline, CDR1 KGHSH and CDR2 LQKENI. There are 15 residues in the CDR3. The V and J ends lost 4 bases and 1 base respectively, with 13 bases between them. CDR3 protein: CASSRSGHKNTEAFF. Here the CDR3 DNA reads TGTGCCAGCTCACGCTCGGGACATAAGAACACTGAAGCTTTCTTT.